This record concerns one TCR beta chain sequence. The length of the CDR3 is 15 residues. CDR1 and CDR2 from the germline V gene are MNHEY and SMNVEV (reference sequence). V trimming: 5 bases; J trimming: 1 base; junction bases outside the gene matches: 6. This entry is derived from a study of Ad26.COV2.S vaccination and SARS-CoV-2 variants. Clones were read by immunoSEQ multiplex PCR, and TCRdb kept only the in-frame ones, dropping some. The sample yields 100,000 or so clones, about 78% seen once. Specimen: peripheral blood, collected after recovery from COVID-19. The sequence was collected from a human donor who had recovered from COVID-19. The chain joins TRBV27 to TRBJ2-3; TRBD1 agrees at 7 bases. As DNA, the CDR3 is TGTGCCAGCAGTACCGGGACAGCAGGCACAGATACGCAGTATTTT. Translating it yields CASSTGTAGTDTQYF.